The 28 T cell receptor beta chains in this list originate from one sample, sequenced in a study of blood T cell repertoires in COVID-19. Only in-frame clones appear in the TCRdb table, and some are missing; sequencing was by immunoSEQ multiplex PCR. The data show 250,000 to 400,000 clones, with 85% to 90% seen just once and less than 3.5% held by the top ten. Sequencing was performed on peripheral blood. The source of these receptors is a woman between 25 and 40 years old with COVID-19, enrolled during active disease.

The chain combines TRBV4-1 with TRBJ2-5; 12 bases line up with TRBD2. With V trimmed by 0 bases and J by 2 bases, 7 bases remained unmatched. Germline V gene data show CDR1 as MGHRA and CDR2 as YSYEKL. The CDR3 is 18 amino acids. CDR3 amino acids: CASSQDPGLAGLQETQYF. CDR3 DNA sequence: TGCGCCAGCAGCCAAGACCCTGGACTAGCGGGATTACAAGAGACCCAGTACTTC.

This chain uses TRBV6-5 with TRBJ2-2, with D possibly being TRBD1 (5 bases). The V gene lost 0 bases and the J gene lost 3 bases, with 11 bases spanning the gap. The CDR3 loop spans 16 amino acids. Germline CDR1 and CDR2: MNHEY and SVGAGI. Here the CDR3 DNA reads TGTGCCAGCAGTTACTCTGTAGGGGCTTACACCGGGGAGCTGTTTTTT. It codes for CASSYSVGAYTGELFF.

This clone was detected once. This rearrangement joins TRBV28 to TRBJ2-7; tentatively, D is TRBD2 (6 bases). This CDR3 is 13 amino acids long. The ends were cut back, 5 bases at V and 4 bases at J, with 12 bases in the middle. The germline gives CDR1 MDHEN, CDR2 SYDVKM. The DNA of the CDR3 is TGTGCCAGCAGTGTAGAGGGACTTTACGAGCAGTACTTC. Protein: CASSVEGLYEQYF.

V and J are TRBV6-6 and TRBJ2-7; 10 bases align to TRBD1. The germline CDR1 and CDR2 sequences are MNHNY and SVGAGI (reference sequence). CDR3 length: 16 amino acids. V was clipped by 0 bases and J by 3 bases; unmatched bases: 5. The CDR3 reads CASSYSVDRGGYEQYF. CDR3 DNA: TGTGCCAGCAGTTACTCGGTGGACAGGGGGGGCTACGAGCAGTACTTC.

The V and J genes are TRBV30 and TRBJ1-3; 7 bases agree with TRBD1. Germline CDR1 reads GTSNPN; CDR2 reads SVGIG (reference sequence). Trimming at V came to 5 bases and at J to 0 bases, leaving 7 bases not matched to a gene. The CDR3 covers 15 residues. As DNA, the CDR3 is TGTGCCTGGGCCACGGGACAGAGCTCTGGAAACACCATATATTTT. Protein product: CAWATGQSSGNTIYF.

The rearrangement joins TRBV30 to TRBJ1-3; weak D call: TRBD1 (5 bases). Between the trimmed V and J ends, which lost 5 bases and 3 bases, there was a span of 8 bases. The CDR3 is 12 residues long. Germline-derived CDR1 and CDR2 are GTSNPN and SVGIG (reference sequence). CDR3 sequence: CAWGTFGNTIYF. CDR3 DNA: TGTGCCTGGGGGACTTTTGGAAACACCATATATTTT.

The chain combines TRBV5-1 with TRBJ1-4; 7 positions agree with TRBD1. The CDR3 runs 14 residues. From germline, CDR1 is SGHRS and CDR2 YFSETQ. V trimming: 7 bases; J trimming: 3 bases; junction bases outside the gene matches: 6. Here the CDR3 reads CASGLTGSNEKLFF. Written as DNA, the CDR3 is TGCGCCAGCGGCCTGACAGGGTCTAATGAAAAACTGTTTTTT. The variable domain in full, completed from reference TRBV5-1 and TRBJ1-4, reads KAGVTQTPRYLIKTRGQQVTLSCSPISGHRSVSWYQQTPGQGLQFLFEYFSETQRNKGNFPGRFSGRQFSNSRSEMNVSTLELGDSALYLCASGLTGSNEKLFFGSGTQLSVL.

This clone was counted only a few times. The gene calls are TRBV3-1 (or the pseudogene TRBV3-2) and TRBJ1-2, with 9 bases matching TRBD1. V lost 5 bases and J lost 7; bases outside the gene matches: 5. The CDR3 has 13 amino acids. Germline V lookup: CDR1 LGHDT, CDR2 YNNKEL (reference sequence). CDR3 loop: CASSSTGGFGYTF. DNA for the CDR3: TGTGCCAGCAGCTCTACAGGGGGCTTTGGCTACACCTTC.

This chain uses TRBV28 with TRBJ2-1; 9 bases fit TRBD2. The CDR3 is 14 residues long. Per the germline V gene, CDR1 is MDHEN and CDR2 is SYDVKM. With 7 bases clipped from V and 8 bases from J, the junction kept 9 bases outside the gene matches. In DNA form, the CDR3 reads TGTGCCAGCATCCCACTAGCGGGTTATGATGAGCAGTTCTTC. Translated: CASIPLAGYDEQFF.

The V gene is TRBV9, the J gene TRBJ2-1; 9 bases match TRBD2. The germline CDR1 and CDR2 sequences are SGDLS and YYNGEE. The CDR3 is 17 amino acids. The V gene end was trimmed by 0 bases and the J gene end by 3 bases; junction bases not matched to a gene: 7. The CDR3 loop is CASSVVAGALVYNEQFF. The CDR3 DNA follows: TGTGCCAGCAGCGTAGTAGCGGGAGCCCTCGTCTACAATGAGCAGTTCTTC.

The chain is built from TRBV29-1 and TRBJ1-1; 7 bases fit TRBD1. Germline CDR1 reads SQVTM; CDR2 reads ANQGSEA. The CDR3 spans 14 residues. With V trimmed by 6 bases and J by 0 bases, 7 bases remained unmatched. For the CDR3, the DNA is TGCAGCGTCTTGAGACAGGGTATGAACACTGAAGCTTTCTTT. Its translation is CSVLRQGMNTEAFF.

The chain has TRBV2 and TRBJ1-1; TRBD1 matches at 10 bases. This CDR3 is 15 amino acids long. V lost 6 bases and J lost 5; bases outside the gene matches: 9. Germline CDR1 and CDR2: SNHLY and FYNNEI. The CDR3 nucleotides are TGTGCCAGCAGGCCTCGACAGGGGGCGCGAACTGAAGCTTTCTTT. Encoded protein: CASRPRQGARTEAFF.

The chain is built from TRBV11-3 and TRBJ1-1, with D possibly being TRBD1 (6 bases). CDR1 is SGHNT, CDR2 YENEEA, per germline. This CDR3 contains 13 residues. The V gene lost 5 bases and the J gene lost 4 bases, with 11 bases spanning the gap. CDR3 coding DNA: TGTGCCAGCAGCCAGGACAGTTCCACTGAAGCTTTCTTT. As protein: CASSQDSSTEAFF.

This rearrangement joins TRBV6-1 to TRBJ1-1; D ambiguous. This CDR3 comprises 16 residues. Germline V gene data show CDR1 as MNHNS and CDR2 as SASEGT. Deletions cut 4 bases from V and 2 bases from J, with 17 bases between. The CDR3 sequence: CASSARVYHSNTEAFF. The CDR3 DNA reads TGTGCCAGCAGTGCCCGGGTCTACCACTCTAACACTGAAGCTTTCTTT.

J is TRBJ1-1 and V is TRBV5-1; 8 bases fit TRBD1. Germline V gene sequence: CDR1 SGHRS, CDR2 YFSETQ. CDR3 size: 15 residues. V shed 3 bases, J shed 1 base, and the junction held 5 bases outside the gene matches. CDR3 protein: CASSSQGTGNTEAFF. CDR3 nucleotide sequence: TGCGCCAGCAGCTCACAGGGGACAGGGAACACTGAAGCTTTCTTT.

This clone was counted only a few times. The V and J genes are TRBV28 and TRBJ1-5; 10 bases align to TRBD1. This CDR3 region has 16 residues. Germline trimming cut 5 bases from V and 4 bases from J; bases unmatched to any gene: 8. The V gene's germline CDR1 is MDHEN and CDR2 SYDVKM. This CDR3 is CASSQPGQGPNQPQHF. CDR3 nucleotide sequence: TGTGCCAGCAGTCAACCGGGACAGGGGCCGAATCAGCCCCAGCATTTT.

The rearrangement links TRBV6-1 to TRBJ2-3, with 14 bases lining up with TRBD2. From germline, CDR1 is MNHNS and CDR2 SASEGT. The junction had 2 bases not matched to a gene; V was cut back by 3 bases and J by 3 bases. The CDR3 covers 16 residues. The CDR3, as DNA: TGTGCCAGCAGTGAGGGACTAGCGGGAGCAACAGATACGCAGTATTTT. As protein: CASSEGLAGATDTQYF.

The chain's CDR3 is CSASAPGTGHQPQHF. The CDR3 nucleotides are TGCAGTGCTAGTGCCCCCGGGACAGGCCATCAGCCCCAGCATTTT. The V gene is TRBV20-1, the J gene TRBJ1-5; TRBD1 aligns across 8 bases. V lost 3 bases and J lost 5; bases outside the gene matches: 9. CDR3 length: 15 residues. Germline V gene data show CDR1 as DFQATT and CDR2 as SNEGSKA (reference sequence).

The chain uses TRBV12-3 or TRBV12-4 and TRBJ1-1; no definite D call. V shed 2 bases and J shed 4 bases, with 8 bases lying between them. The CDR3 length is 13 residues. The CDR3 reads CASSLSRPTEAFF. DNA of the CDR3: TGTGCCAGCAGTTTATCCAGGCCCACTGAAGCTTTCTTT.

V gene TRBV11-2 combines with J gene TRBJ2-7, with 9 bases matching TRBD2. The CDR3 loop spans 14 amino acids. V shed 3 bases and J 6 bases; nucleotides not matched to a gene: 6. The germline V gene has CDR1 SGHAT and CDR2 FQNNGV. The CDR3 bases are TGTGCCAGCAGCTTTGCGGGAGGGCCCTTCGAGCAGTACTTC. Translated, it gives CASSFAGGPFEQYF.

This rearrangement joins TRBV5-4 to TRBJ1-1, with D perhaps matching TRBD1 (5 bases). The CDR3 consists of 14 residues. In germline, CDR1 is SGHNT, CDR2 YYREEE (reference sequence). V lost 5 bases to trimming and J lost 0 bases, with 11 bases between them. The CDR3 region is CASSSDRMNTEAFF. CDR3 nucleotide sequence: TGTGCCAGCAGTTCAGACAGAATGAACACTGAAGCTTTCTTT.

This chain links TRBV24-1 with TRBJ2-3, with 7 nucleotides matching TRBD1. This CDR3 comprises 15 residues. With 2 bases clipped from V and 1 base from J, the junction kept 2 bases outside the gene matches. CDR1 is KGHDR and CDR2 is SFDVKD in the germline V gene. CDR3 protein: CATSDWGTGTDTQYF. CDR3 bases: TGTGCCACCAGTGATTGGGGGACAGGCACAGATACGCAGTATTTT.

This clone was seen once. The chain employs TRBV15 and TRBJ1-2; 7 bases map to TRBD1. With 4 bases clipped from V and 8 bases from J, the junction kept 13 bases outside the gene matches. There are 15 residues in the CDR3. Looked up from germline, CDR1 is LNHNV and CDR2 is YYDKDF (reference sequence). The CDR3 protein is CATSKGQAFSEGYTF. CDR3 sequence (DNA): TGTGCCACCAGCAAAGGACAGGCTTTCTCGGAAGGCTACACCTTC.

The chain couples TRBV9 to TRBJ2-1, with 8 bases lining up with TRBD1. Germline V lookup: CDR1 SGDLS, CDR2 YYNGEE. V trimming: 2 bases; J trimming: 5 bases; junction bases outside the gene matches: 6. CDR3 length: 15 residues. The CDR3 spells CASSVGDRGNNEQFF. The CDR3 bases are TGTGCCAGCAGCGTTGGAGACAGGGGAAACAATGAGCAGTTCTTC.

The rearrangement joins TRBV7-2 to TRBJ2-1; 8 positions agree with TRBD2. CDR1 is SGHTA and CDR2 is FQGNSA in the germline V gene. V gave up 1 base and J gave up 3 bases; unmatched junction bases: 5. This CDR3 has 16 amino acids. CDR3 nucleotide sequence: TGTGCCAGCAGCTTAGTGCCTAGCGGGTACTACAATGAGCAGTTCTTC. Translating gives CASSLVPSGYYNEQFF.

CDR3 sequence reads: CSVRTGSNQPQHF. In DNA, the CDR3 is TGCAGCGTTCGGACAGGGTCCAATCAGCCCCAGCATTTT. The chain employs TRBV29-1 and TRBJ1-5; 8 positions match TRBD1. The CDR3 spans 13 residues. Trimming at V came to 5 bases and at J to 3 bases, leaving 3 bases not matched to a gene. Looked up from germline, CDR1 is SQVTM and CDR2 is ANQGSEA.

This chain joins TRBV7-2 and TRBJ1-3, with D possibly matching TRBD1 (6 bases). CDR1 is SGHTA and CDR2 is FQGNSA in the germline V gene. Trimming cost V 5 bases and J 0 bases, with 14 bases left between them. The CDR3 has 16 residues. CDR3 DNA sequence: TGTGCCAGCAGCCCCCGACAGGTTTTCTCTGGAAACACCATATATTTT. Residues: CASSPRQVFSGNTIYF.

This clone was observed a single time. The chain joins TRBV11-2 to TRBJ1-5; tentative D call: TRBD1 (5 bases). This CDR3 is 15 amino acids long. The germline gives CDR1 SGHAT, CDR2 FQNNGV. V was trimmed by 5 bases and J by 0 bases, leaving 11 bases between them. The chain's CDR3 is CASSRVGGSNQPQHF. CDR3 DNA: TGTGCCAGCAGCCGTGTCGGGGGTAGCAATCAGCCCCAGCATTTT. The entire variable domain, with the rest obtained from reference TRBV11-2 and TRBJ1-5, is as follows: EAGVAQSPRYKIIEKRQSVAFWCNPISGHATLYWYQQILGQGPKLLIQFQNNGVVDDSQLPKDRFSAERLKGVDSTLKIQPAKLEDSAVYLCASSRVGGSNQPQHFGDGTRLSIL.